This T cell receptor beta chain was sequenced in a study of identical twins. Study results and limitations: Rather than following the same donors, the conclusions depended on cross-sectional statistical analysis.

Regarding this clonotype: Its antigen remains unidentified.

MiXCR was run by TCRdb on the 5' RACE reads, yielding one entry per CDR3 protein. In the table there are roughly 260,000 distinct CDR3 sequences, approximately 7.8% of which are singletons. This CDR3 spans 15 amino acids. V shed 0 bases and J 6 bases; nucleotides not matched to a gene: 3. Germline values: CDR1 MNHNS, CDR2 SASEGT. These same records also appear under a second study, on yellow fever vaccine responses in identical twins.

Sequenced: CD8+ T cells sorted from blood. The source of this sequence is a woman aged 18 to 35 in good health. This chain joins TRBV6-1 and TRBJ2-3, with 10 positions matching TRBD2. The CDR3 DNA follows: TGTGCCAGCAGTGAAGCCCTAGCGGGAGTGGATACGCAGTATTTT. It yields the protein CASSEALAGVDTQYF.